The 31 T cell receptor beta chains presented below share a single source sample, sequenced in a study of blood T cells in healthy people across ages. Using a J-beta primer mix together with a sample-barcoded 5' primer, a second PCR was run for roughly 7 to 11 cycles. Each CDR3 protein gets one entry after TCRdb re-called the 5' RACE reads with MiXCR. In the table there are 1.8 million or so distinct CDR3 sequences, roughly 43% of which are singletons. Source material: blood. The receptors derive from a human donor in good health.

The chain has TRBV7-9 and TRBJ2-1; a weak D match, TRBD2 (5 bases). The CDR3 has 16 amino acids. Germline V gene lookup returns CDR1 SEHNR and CDR2 FQNEAQ (reference sequence). The V end was cut by 4 bases, the J end by 1 base, with 14 bases between. The CDR3: CASSSRTWESYNEQFF. Written as DNA, the CDR3 is TGTGCCAGCAGCTCCCGCACCTGGGAGTCCTACAATGAGCAGTTCTTC.

This chain joins TRBV9 and TRBJ2-7; possibly TRBD2 for D (5 bases). V was cut by 0 bases and J by 2 bases, with 15 bases left in between. The germline V gene encodes CDR1 SGDLS and CDR2 YYNGEE. This CDR3 contains 16 residues. CDR3 in amino acids: CASSVASRTDTYEQYF. In DNA form, the CDR3 reads TGTGCCAGCAGCGTAGCTAGCAGGACCGACACCTACGAGCAGTACTTC.

The rearrangement joins TRBV7-2 to TRBJ2-3, with 8 bases lining up with TRBD2. This CDR3 comprises 17 residues. Germline CDR1 and CDR2: SGHTA and FQGNSA. The V and J ends lost 3 bases and 2 bases, in that order; junction bases with no gene match: 10. The CDR3 bases are TGTGCCAGCAGCTTGGGACTCCTAGCGGGCCTCACAGATACGCAGTATTTT. This sequence encodes CASSLGLLAGLTDTQYF.

V usage is TRBV11-2 and J usage is TRBJ1-6; possible D gene TRBD1, 6 bases. Trimming took 7 bases from V and 5 from J, leaving 15 bases between them. Per germline, CDR1 SGHAT and CDR2 FQNNGV. The CDR3 contains 15 residues. CDR3 sequence: CASNPRQGNNSPLHF. Here the CDR3 DNA reads TGTGCCAGCAACCCGCGGCAGGGGAATAATTCACCCCTCCACTTT.

This sequence joins TRBV7-9 and TRBJ1-3; TRBD1 agrees at 7 bases. Germline V lookup: CDR1 SEHNR, CDR2 FQNEAQ (reference sequence). The CDR3 extends over 17 amino acids. J lost 0 bases, V lost 4 bases, and 9 bases had no gene match. The CDR3 nucleotides are TGTGCCAGCAGCTCAGGGGGACACGGAGTCTCTGGAAACACCATATATTTT. Encoded protein: CASSSGGHGVSGNTIYF.

The V and J genes are TRBV13 and TRBJ2-7; D possibly matches TRBD1 or TRBD2 (5 bases each). The V gene's germline CDR1 is PRHDT and CDR2 FYEKMQ (reference sequence). The V end was cut by 5 bases, the J end by 3 bases, with 17 bases between. The CDR3 loop spans 15 amino acids. The CDR3: CASSAGVGTNYEQYF. The CDR3 DNA is TGTGCCAGCAGCGCAGGAGTTGGGACCAACTACGAGCAGTACTTC.

The rearrangement uses TRBV10-3 and TRBJ1-2, with D unresolved. CDR1 and CDR2 from the germline V gene are ENHRY and SYGVKD. CDR3 length: 14 residues. Deletions cut 11 bases from V and 7 bases from J, with 23 bases between. The CDR3 loop is CASNAEIEGGGYTF. CDR3 in DNA: TGTGCCTCGAACGCGGAGATCGAGGGTGGTGGCTACACCTTC.

This clonotype was picked up a small number of times. The rearrangement links TRBV4-3 to TRBJ2-3; no reliable D call. Germline V gives CDR1 LGHNA, CDR2 YSLEER. V was cut by 0 bases and J by 4 bases, with 14 bases left in between. CDR3 length: 16 residues. The CDR3 reads CASSQETYTLADTQYF. In DNA form, the CDR3 reads TGCGCCAGCAGCCAAGAGACATACACCCTCGCAGATACGCAGTATTTT.

This clonotype was detected a few times. The chain carries TRBV4-3 and TRBJ1-2; D gene uncertain. The CDR3 is 14 residues long. Trimming took 2 bases from V and 5 from J, leaving 12 bases between them. CDR1 LGHNA and CDR2 YSLEER come from the germline V gene. The CDR3 reads CASSQTYSGYGYTF. The CDR3 coding sequence is TGCGCCAGCAGCCAAACATACAGTGGGTATGGCTACACCTTC.

Here the CDR3 DNA reads TGCAGTGCAAACGACAGGGATTCCAACGAGCAGTACTTC. Translation: CSANDRDSNEQYF. This chain joins TRBV20-1 and TRBJ2-7; 7 positions agree with TRBD1. The CDR3 has 13 residues. V dropped 6 bases and J dropped 5; count of bases not matched to a gene: 10. The germline V gene has CDR1 DFQATT and CDR2 SNEGSKA (reference sequence).

The genes are TRBV7-2 and TRBJ2-2; D unresolved. The CDR3 length is 14 residues. CDR1 is SGHTA, CDR2 FQGNSA, per germline. V was pared by 8 bases and J by 2 bases, with 12 bases between. The CDR3 sequence is CASFKPINTGELFF. CDR3 in DNA: TGTGCCAGCTTTAAGCCGATAAACACCGGGGAGCTGTTTTTT.

This clonotype was observed once. DNA of the CDR3: TGTGCCAGCAGTTTAGGTGTGGGGTTAATAGGTGAGCAGTTCTTC. It yields the protein CASSLGVGLIGEQFF. The gene calls are TRBV12-3 or TRBV12-4 and TRBJ2-1; no firm D call. Between the trimmed V and J ends, which lost 1 base and 9 bases, there was a span of 16 bases. This CDR3 is built from 15 residues.

This rearrangement joins TRBV24-1 to TRBJ2-3; possibly TRBD1 for D (5 bases). V was clipped by 12 bases and J by 7 bases, with 13 bases between them. The CDR3 is 11 residues long. The V gene's germline CDR1 is KGHDR and CDR2 SFDVKD. CDR3 sequence: CACKSGNTQYF. In DNA, the CDR3 is TGTGCCTGCAAGTCAGGGAATACGCAGTATTTT.

This clonotype was picked up many times. J is TRBJ2-7 and V is TRBV5-1; D unresolved. This CDR3 comprises 13 residues. Germline loops: CDR1 SGHRS, CDR2 YFSETQ. Trimming cost V 3 bases and J 7 bases, with 14 bases left between them. CDR3 in DNA: TGCGCCAGCAGCTCGATGTTGGATGGTGAGCAGTACTTC. This translates into CASSSMLDGEQYF.

This clonotype has only a few counts. The rearrangement joins TRBV5-1 to TRBJ2-7; TRBD1 matches at 9 bases. The V and J ends lost 4 bases and 4 bases, in that order; junction bases with no gene match: 12. Per the germline V gene, CDR1 is SGHRS and CDR2 is YFSETQ. The CDR3 totals 16 residues. CDR3 coding DNA: TGCGCCAGCAGCATGCTTCCGGGACAGGGCGGTTACGAGCAGTACTTC. Translation gives CASSMLPGQGGYEQYF.

This clonotype was seen only a few times. The chain is built from TRBV7-6 and TRBJ1-4, with 9 bases fitting TRBD1. Germline loops: CDR1 SGHVS, CDR2 FNYEAQ. This CDR3 has 15 amino acids. V lost 6 bases, J lost 3 bases, and 5 bases stayed unmatched. The CDR3 nucleotides are TGTGCCAGCAGACAGACAGGGGGGGCTAATGAAAAACTGTTTTTT. This encodes CASRQTGGANEKLFF.

J is TRBJ1-1 and V is TRBV11-3, with D uncertain. In germline, CDR1 is SGHNT, CDR2 YENEEA. The CDR3 is made up of 11 amino acids. Trimming pared 4 bases from V and 11 bases from J, leaving 11 bases between. The CDR3 spells CASSYRVGAFF. The CDR3 DNA reads as TGTGCCAGCAGCTATAGGGTGGGGGCTTTCTTT.

This clonotype was recorded a few times. The chain links TRBV3-1 to TRBJ1-2; D is possibly TRBD1 (5 bases). This CDR3 region has 15 residues. Looked up from germline, CDR1 is LGHDT and CDR2 is YNNKEL (reference sequence). Trimming shortened V by 4 bases and J by 0 bases, and 12 bases separated the two germline ends. CDR3 in DNA: TGTGCCAGCAGCCCAGATCTGGGGGCTAACTATGGCTACACCTTC. This gives the protein CASSPDLGANYGYTF.

The chain employs TRBV5-1 and TRBJ1-1; a possible D gene is TRBD1 (6 bases). From germline, CDR1 is SGHRS and CDR2 YFSETQ. The CDR3 length is 13 residues. V was trimmed by 2 bases and J by 12 bases, leaving 17 bases between them. The DNA of the CDR3 is TGCGCCAGCAGCTTAACCCTAACAGGGATGACTTTCTTT. It encodes CASSLTLTGMTFF.

This clonotype was seen only a few times. The chain employs TRBV29-1 and TRBJ1-2; D uncertain. The ends were cut back, 4 bases at V and 7 bases at J, with 13 bases in the middle. CDR1 SQVTM and CDR2 ANQGSEA come from the germline V gene. This CDR3 spans 12 amino acids. The CDR3 nucleotides are TGCAGCGTTGGTCGGGAGGATGGTGGCTACACCTTC. Its translation is CSVGREDGGYTF.

The V call is TRBV29-1, the J call TRBJ2-3; TRBD2 matches at 13 bases. This CDR3 is built from 16 residues. The V and J ends lost 4 bases and 2 bases, in that order; junction bases with no gene match: 6. Germline CDR1 is SQVTM and CDR2 is ANQGSEA. The DNA of the CDR3 is TGCAGCGTTGTTCCTGGACTAGCGGGGGACACAGATACGCAGTATTTT. Its translation: CSVVPGLAGDTDTQYF.

CDR3 loop: CSARLPGLLNTEAFF. Here the CDR3 DNA reads TGCAGTGCTAGATTACCGGGACTGCTGAACACTGAAGCTTTCTTT. The chain couples TRBV20-1 to TRBJ1-1; weak D call: TRBD1 (5 bases). The CDR3 totals 15 residues. Germline V gene lookup returns CDR1 DFQATT and CDR2 SNEGSKA (reference sequence). V gave up 2 bases and J gave up 0 bases, with 13 bases separating them.

This clonotype was seen a few times. The chain recombines TRBV28 with TRBJ2-1; 11 positions match TRBD1. This CDR3 is 16 amino acids long. Losses at the gene ends were 2 bases for V and 7 bases for J; bases not matched to a gene: 7. CDR1 is MDHEN, CDR2 SYDVKM, per germline. CDR3 DNA: TGTGCCAGCAGTTTAGGGGGGACAGGGGGAAGTAATGAGCAGTTCTTC. Protein product: CASSLGGTGGSNEQFF.

This clonotype was counted a few times. The chain carries TRBV29-1 and TRBJ1-1; 10 nucleotides agree with TRBD1. J was trimmed by 10 bases and V by 7 bases; bases with no gene match: 9. The germline V gene has CDR1 SQVTM and CDR2 ANQGSEA. The CDR3 length is 12 residues. The CDR3 loop is CSAFGQGVGAFF. DNA for the CDR3: TGCAGCGCTTTCGGACAGGGGGTAGGAGCTTTCTTT.

This clonotype occurred a few times. The rearrangement uses TRBV9 and TRBJ2-7; 11 bases are shared with TRBD1. The CDR3 loop spans 14 amino acids. Germline CDR1 is SGDLS and CDR2 is YYNGEE. With V trimmed by 2 bases and J by 9 bases, 7 bases remained unmatched. CDR3 region: CASSVGGQGASQYF. The CDR3 DNA follows: TGTGCCAGCAGCGTCGGTGGACAGGGGGCCTCGCAGTACTTC. Full variable domain (outside the CDR3, taken from reference TRBV9 and TRBJ2-7): DSGVTQTPKHLITATGQRVTLRCSPRSGDLSVYWYQQSLDQGLQFLIQYYNGEERAKGNILERFSAQQFPDLHSELNLSSLELGDSALYFCASSVGGQGASQYFGPGTRLTVT.

The chain links TRBV6-1 to TRBJ2-1, with D maybe TRBD2 (6 bases). V lost 5 bases and J 5 bases, leaving 22 bases between the germline ends. The CDR3 is 17 amino acids. Germline V gene lookup returns CDR1 MNHNS and CDR2 SASEGT. The DNA for the CDR3 is TGTGCCAGCAGTACGACTACTCGACTAGAGGACCACAATGAGCAGTTCTTC. Its protein is CASSTTTRLEDHNEQFF.

J is TRBJ2-4 and V is TRBV10-3; 9 bases fit TRBD1. The closer fit of TRBJ2-7 to the DNA end suggests the J call may be wrong. From germline, CDR1 is ENHRY and CDR2 SYGVKD. The CDR3 totals 11 residues. The DNA for the CDR3 is TGTGCCATCGGGGACAGGGTCGAGCAGTACTTC. As protein: CAIGDRVEQYF.

This chain uses TRBV6-2 or TRBV6-3 with TRBJ2-7, with 12 bases identical to TRBD2. The J call may be faulty, since TRBJ2-5 better matches the DNA end. CDR1 MNHEY and CDR2 SVGEGT come from the germline V gene. The CDR3 length is 16 residues. The chain's CDR3 is CASSSLAGGPLETQYF. CDR3 nucleotide sequence: TGTGCCAGCAGTTCCCTAGCGGGGGGGCCGTTGGAGACCCAGTACTTC.

The chain couples TRBV3-1 to TRBJ2-1; perhaps TRBD2 as D (5 bases). The CDR3 has 16 amino acids. Germline CDR1 and CDR2: LGHDT and YNNKEL (reference sequence). V was shortened by 2 bases and J by 3 bases, with 14 bases between the two germline ends. CDR3: CASSQPGRTFYNEQFF. The DNA of the CDR3 is TGTGCCAGCAGCCAACCCGGAAGGACTTTCTACAATGAGCAGTTCTTC.

This clonotype was detected a few times. The rearrangement joins TRBV7-8 to TRBJ1-5, with D hard to call. V gave up 5 bases and J gave up 2 bases, with 16 bases separating them. Per germline, CDR1 SGHVS and CDR2 FQNEAQ. CDR3 size: 16 residues. The CDR3 bases are TGTGCCAGCAGCCTAGTCACGGGTGTCGGCAATCAGCCCCAGCATTTT. This sequence encodes CASSLVTGVGNQPQHF.

This clonotype was seen a few times. DNA for the CDR3: TGCAGTGCTAGAGAGTCAGCGGGGGGCTACAATGAGCAGTTCTTC. Protein: CSARESAGGYNEQFF. The rearrangement uses TRBV20-1 and TRBJ2-1, with 9 bases aligning to TRBD2. CDR1 is DFQATT and CDR2 is SNEGSKA in the germline V gene (reference sequence). There are 15 residues in the CDR3. The V gene end was trimmed by 0 bases and the J gene end by 3 bases; junction bases not matched to a gene: 3.